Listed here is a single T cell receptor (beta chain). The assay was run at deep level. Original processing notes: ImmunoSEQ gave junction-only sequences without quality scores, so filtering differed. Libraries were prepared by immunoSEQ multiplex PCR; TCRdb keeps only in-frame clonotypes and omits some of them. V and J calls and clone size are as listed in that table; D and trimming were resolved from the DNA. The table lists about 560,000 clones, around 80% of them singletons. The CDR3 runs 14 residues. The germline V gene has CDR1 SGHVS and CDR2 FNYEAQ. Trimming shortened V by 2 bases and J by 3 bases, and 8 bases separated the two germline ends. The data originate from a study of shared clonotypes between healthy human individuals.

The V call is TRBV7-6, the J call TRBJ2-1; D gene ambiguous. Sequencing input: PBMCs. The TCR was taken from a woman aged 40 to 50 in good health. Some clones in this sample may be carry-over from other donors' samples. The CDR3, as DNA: TGTGCCAGCAGCTTAAGGTACAACTACAATGAGCAGTTCTTC. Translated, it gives CASSLRYNYNEQFF. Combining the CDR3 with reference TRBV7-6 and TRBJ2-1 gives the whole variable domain GAGVSQSPRYKVTKRGQDVALRCDPISGHVSLYWYRQALGQGPEFLTYFNYEAQQDKSGLPNDRFSAERPEGSISTLTIQRTEQRDSAMYRCASSLRYNYNEQFFGPGTRLTVL.